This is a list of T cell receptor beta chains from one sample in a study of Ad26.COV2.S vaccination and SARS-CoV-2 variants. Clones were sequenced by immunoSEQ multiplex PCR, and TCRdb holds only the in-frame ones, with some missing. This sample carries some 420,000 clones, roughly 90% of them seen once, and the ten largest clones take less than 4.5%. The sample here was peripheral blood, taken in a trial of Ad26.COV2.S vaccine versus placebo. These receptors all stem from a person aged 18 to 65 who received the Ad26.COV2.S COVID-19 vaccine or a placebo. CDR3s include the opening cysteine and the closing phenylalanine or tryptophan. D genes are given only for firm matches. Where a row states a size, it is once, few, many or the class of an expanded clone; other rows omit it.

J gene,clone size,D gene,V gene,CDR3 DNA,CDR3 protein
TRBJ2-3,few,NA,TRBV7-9,TGTGCCAGCAGGACGGACAGCACAGATACGCAGTATTTT,CASRTDSTDTQYF
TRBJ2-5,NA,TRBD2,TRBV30,TGTGCCTGGGGGGGACTAGCGCAAGAGACCCAGTACTTC,CAWGGLAQETQYF
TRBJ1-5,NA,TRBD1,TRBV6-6,TGTGCCAGCCTCCGGGACAGTACCTCTCCCCAGCATTTT,CASLRDSTSPQHF
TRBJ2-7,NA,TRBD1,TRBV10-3,TGTGCCATCAGTTCAACAGGGGCAGGCTCCTACGAGCAGTACTTC,CAISSTGAGSYEQYF
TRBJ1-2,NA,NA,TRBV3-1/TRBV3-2,TGTGCCAGCAGCCAAGATGGGTCGTCCGGGCGTTATGGCTACACCTTC,CASSQDGSSGRYGYTF
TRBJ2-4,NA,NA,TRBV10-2,TGCGCCAGCAGTGTGGGGTCGGGGGCGACCAAAAACATTCAGTACTTC,CASSVGSGATKNIQYF
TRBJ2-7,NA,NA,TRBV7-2,TGTGCCAGCAGCCGCGGAGATTCCACCTACGAGCAGTACTTC,CASSRGDSTYEQYF
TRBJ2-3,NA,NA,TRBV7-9,TGTGCCAGCAGCTCCCCGGCGGGGTCTACAGATACGCAGTATTTT,CASSSPAGSTDTQYF
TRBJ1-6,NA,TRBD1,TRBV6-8,TGTGCCAGCAGTCCGGACAGGGCCTATAATTCACCCCTCCACTTT,CASSPDRAYNSPLHF
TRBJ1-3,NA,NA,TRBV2,TGTGCCAGCAGTGATGGCGCGGTCCACGACACCATATATTTT,CASSDGAVHDTIYF
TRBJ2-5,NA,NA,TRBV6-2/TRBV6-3,TGTGCCAGCAGGTACCGGACAGTTGAAGAGACCCAGTACTTC,CASRYRTVEETQYF
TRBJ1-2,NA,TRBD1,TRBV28,TGTGCCAGCAGACCCCCTCTAGGACAGGGGCCATACTATGGCTACACCTTC,CASRPPLGQGPYYGYTF
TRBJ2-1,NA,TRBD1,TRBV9,TGTGCCAGCAGCCGATCGCATGGGACAGGGGTCAATGAGCAGTTCTTC,CASSRSHGTGVNEQFF
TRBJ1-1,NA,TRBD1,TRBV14,TGTGCCAGCAGCCCTCACAGGGGGACTGAAGCTTTCTTT,CASSPHRGTEAFF
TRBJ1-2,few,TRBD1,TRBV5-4,TGTGCCAGCAGCTCTTTGGACAGGGCGGATGGCTACACCTTC,CASSSLDRADGYTF
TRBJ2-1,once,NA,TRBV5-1,TGCGCCAGCAGCTGGTTGGGGCAGGACAATGAGCAGTTCTTC,CASSWLGQDNEQFF
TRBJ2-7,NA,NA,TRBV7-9,TGTGCCAGCAGCTTAGTGGGGGTCTTCGAGCAGTACTTC,CASSLVGVFEQYF
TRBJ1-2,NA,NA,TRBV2,TGTGCCAGCAGGGCTCCCGGGACGGTGGCTCGAGGGGACTATGGCTACACCTTC,CASRAPGTVARGDYGYTF
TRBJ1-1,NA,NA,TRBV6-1,TGTGCCAGCAGTTATAGGAGTTCAGAAGCTTTCTTT,CASSYRSSEAFF
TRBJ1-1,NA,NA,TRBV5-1,TGCGCCAGCAGCTTGGTATCGTTGAACACTGAAGCTTTCTTT,CASSLVSLNTEAFF
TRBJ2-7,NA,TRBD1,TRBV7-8,TGTGCCAGCAGCTGGGGGGGACAGGGGTACGAGCAGTACTTC,CASSWGGQGYEQYF
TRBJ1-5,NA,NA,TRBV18,TGTGCCAGCTCGCAAGGGACCAATCAGCCCCAGCATTTT,CASSQGTNQPQHF
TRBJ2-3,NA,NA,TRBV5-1,TGCGCCAGCATCAGGGGTGTTGGCACAGATACGCAGTATTTT,CASIRGVGTDTQYF
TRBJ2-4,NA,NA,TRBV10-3,TGTGCCACCGGAGAGGGGACAAACGTAAACATTCAGTACTTC,CATGEGTNVNIQYF
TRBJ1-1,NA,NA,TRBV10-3,TGTGCCATCAGACCACAGGGAGACACTGAAGCTTTCTTT,CAIRPQGDTEAFF
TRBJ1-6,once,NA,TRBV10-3,TGTGCCATCAGGGAGGAATCGACACCCCTCCACTTT,CAIREESTPLHF
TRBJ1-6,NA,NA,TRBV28,TGTGCCAGCAGGACCGGGGTTTGGGGCAATTCACCCCTCCACTTT,CASRTGVWGNSPLHF
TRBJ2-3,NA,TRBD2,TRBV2,TGTGCCAGCGGAGCGGGGGGGCCTACAGATACGCAGTATTTT,CASGAGGPTDTQYF
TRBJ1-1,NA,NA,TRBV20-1,TGCAGTGCTAGTCCCTCCCCGAACACTGAAGCTTTCTTT,CSASPSPNTEAFF
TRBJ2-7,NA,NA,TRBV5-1,TGCGCCAGCAGCTGGACCGAATCCTACGAGCAGTACTTC,CASSWTESYEQYF
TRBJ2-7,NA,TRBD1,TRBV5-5,TGTGCCAGCAGCCGGGACAGAGCCTACGAGCAGTACTTC,CASSRDRAYEQYF
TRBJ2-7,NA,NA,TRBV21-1,TGTGCCAGCAGCCCGGGAGCTAGGAGGTGGGTGCTCCACGAGCAGTACTTC,CASSPGARRWVLHEQYF
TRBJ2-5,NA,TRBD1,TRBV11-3,TGTGCCAGCAGCCCGGGACAGAATCAAGAGACCCAGTACTTC,CASSPGQNQETQYF
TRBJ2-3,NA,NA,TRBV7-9,TGTGCCAGCAGCTTACGGGCAGATACGCAGTATTTT,CASSLRADTQYF
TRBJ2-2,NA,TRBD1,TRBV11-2,TGTGCCAGCAGCTGGACAGGGGTAACCACCGGGGAGCTGTTTTTT,CASSWTGVTTGELFF
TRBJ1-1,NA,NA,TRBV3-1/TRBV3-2,TGTGCCAGCAGGGGGGAGAGAAACACTGAAGCTTTCTTT,CASRGERNTEAFF
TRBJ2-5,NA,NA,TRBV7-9,TGTGCCAGCAGCTTCAGTAGGGATCAAGAGACCCAGTACTTC,CASSFSRDQETQYF
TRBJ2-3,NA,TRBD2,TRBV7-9,TGTGCCAGCAGCTCCACCCGACTAGCGGGGGAAGAACGCACGGATACGCAGTATTTT,CASSSTRLAGEERTDTQYF
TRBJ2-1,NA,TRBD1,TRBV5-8,TGTGCCAGCACCCTCCGACAGGGCACGTCGAAGTTCTTC,CASTLRQGTSKFF
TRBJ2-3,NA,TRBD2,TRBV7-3,TGTGCCAGCAGCCCCAGGGGGGCTAGCGGGGAAGGAGATACGCAGTATTTT,CASSPRGASGEGDTQYF
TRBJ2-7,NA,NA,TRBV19,TGTGCCAGTAGTATCTCAGGTAACAACGAGCAGTACTTC,CASSISGNNEQYF
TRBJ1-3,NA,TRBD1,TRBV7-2,TGTGCCAGCAGCTTCGACAGGGCCTCTGGAAACACCATATATTTT,CASSFDRASGNTIYF
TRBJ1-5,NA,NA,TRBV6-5,TGTGCCAGCGGAGACAGTTATGGCAATCAGCCCCAGCATTTT,CASGDSYGNQPQHF
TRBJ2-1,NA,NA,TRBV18,TGTGCCAGCTCCCTCTATTGGGCCGGCAATGAGCAGTTCTTC,CASSLYWAGNEQFF
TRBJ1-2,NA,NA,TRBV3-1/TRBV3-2,TGTGCCAGCAGCCAAGAGGTATTACCTCCCTATGGCTACACCTTC,CASSQEVLPPYGYTF
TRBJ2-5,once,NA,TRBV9,TGTGCCAGCAGCCCAGGACAGTACCAAGAGACCCAGTACTTC,CASSPGQYQETQYF
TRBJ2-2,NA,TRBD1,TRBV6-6,TGTGCCAGCAGCCCTAACAGGGGACCCGGGGAGCTGTTTTTT,CASSPNRGPGELFF
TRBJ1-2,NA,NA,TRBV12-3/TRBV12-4,TGTGCCAGCAGTTTACAGGGGTTCTATGGCTACACCTTC,CASSLQGFYGYTF
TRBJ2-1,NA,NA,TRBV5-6,TGTGCCAGCAGCTTGGAACAGGGAATTATCAATGAGCAGTTCTTC,CASSLEQGIINEQFF
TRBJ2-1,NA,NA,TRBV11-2,TGTGCCAGCAGCTTAGTGGGGGGGCTGGACAATGAGCAGTTCTTC,CASSLVGGLDNEQFF
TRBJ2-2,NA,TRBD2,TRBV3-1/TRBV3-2,TGTGCCAGCAGCCAAGGGCCCGCGGGGGAAACCACCGGGGAGCTGTTTTTT,CASSQGPAGETTGELFF
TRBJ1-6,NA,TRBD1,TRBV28,TGTGCCAGCAGTTATCCGGGACAGGGGTTGAAGTCACCCCTCCACTTT,CASSYPGQGLKSPLHF
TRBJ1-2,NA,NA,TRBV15,TGTGCCACCAGCAGGGGGATGGACTATGGCTACACCTTC,CATSRGMDYGYTF
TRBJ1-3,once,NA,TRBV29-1,TGCAGCGCCACGACCGGCTCTCTTGGAAACACCATATATTTT,CSATTGSLGNTIYF